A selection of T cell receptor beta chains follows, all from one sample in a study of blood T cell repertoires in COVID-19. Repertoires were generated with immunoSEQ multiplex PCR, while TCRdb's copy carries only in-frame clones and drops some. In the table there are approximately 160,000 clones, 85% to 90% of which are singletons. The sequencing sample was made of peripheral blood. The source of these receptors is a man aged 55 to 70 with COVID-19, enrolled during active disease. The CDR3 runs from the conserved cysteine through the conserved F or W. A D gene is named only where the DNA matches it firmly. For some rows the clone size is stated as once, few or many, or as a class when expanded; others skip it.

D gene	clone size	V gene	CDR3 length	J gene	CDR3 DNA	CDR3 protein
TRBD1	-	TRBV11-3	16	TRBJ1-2	TGTGCCAGCAGCTTAGAGAAAGAGGGACAGGGGGACCTCTACACCTTC	CASSLEKEGQGDLYTF
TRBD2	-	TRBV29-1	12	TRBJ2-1	TGCAGCACGACTAGCGGGACGAATGAGCAGTTCTTC	CSTTSGTNEQFF
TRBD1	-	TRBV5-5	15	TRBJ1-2	TGTGCCAGCAGCTCCCTAAGGACAGGGGGATATGGCTACACCTTC	CASSSLRTGGYGYTF
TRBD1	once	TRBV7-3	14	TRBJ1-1	TGTGCCAGCAGTTCCGACAGGGGTGCCACTGAAGCTTTCTTT	CASSSDRGATEAFF
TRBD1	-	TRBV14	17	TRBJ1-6	TGTGCCAGCAGCCAAGATTTTTCATGGACAGGGTCTTCACCCCTCCACTTT	CASSQDFSWTGSSPLHF
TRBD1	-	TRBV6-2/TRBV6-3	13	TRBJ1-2	TGTGCCAGCAGTCCGGGACAGGCCTATGGCTACACCTTC	CASSPGQAYGYTF
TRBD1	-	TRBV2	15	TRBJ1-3	TGTGCCAGCAGGACACAGGGGGCGCTTGGAAACACCATATATTTT	CASRTQGALGNTIYF
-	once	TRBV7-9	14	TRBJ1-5	TGTGCCAGCAGCCAAGACACAGACAATCAGCCCCAGCATTTT	CASSQDTDNQPQHF
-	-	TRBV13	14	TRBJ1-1	TGTGCCAGCAGCTACCCGAGTAGGAACACTGAAGCTTTCTTT	CASSYPSRNTEAFF
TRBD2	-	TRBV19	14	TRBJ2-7	TGTGCCAGTAGTGAAATAGCGGGAGGCTGGGAGCAGTACTTC	CASSEIAGGWEQYF
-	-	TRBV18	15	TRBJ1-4	TGTGCCAGCTCACCCTCGGCGACTGCTAATGAAAAACTGTTTTTT	CASSPSATANEKLFF
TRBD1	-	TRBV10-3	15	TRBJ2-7	TGTGCCATCAGTGAAGGGATCCGACAGGGCTACGAGCAGTACTTC	CAISEGIRQGYEQYF
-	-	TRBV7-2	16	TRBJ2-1	TGTGCCAGCAGGTCGGGGCGCGGGGGACACTACAATGAGCAGTTCTTC	CASRSGRGGHYNEQFF
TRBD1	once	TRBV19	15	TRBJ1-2	TGTGCCAGTAGTGGCGGGACAGGGTGGCCCTATGGCTACACCTTC	CASSGGTGWPYGYTF
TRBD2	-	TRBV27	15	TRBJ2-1	TGTGCCAGCAGTGGATGGGGACTAGCGAACAATGAGCAGTTCTTC	CASSGWGLANNEQFF
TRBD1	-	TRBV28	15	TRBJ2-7	TGTGCCAGCACCTCACCCCGGGACAGGCCTTACGAGCAGTACTTC	CASTSPRDRPYEQYF
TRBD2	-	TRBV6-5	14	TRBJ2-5	TGTGCCAGCAGTTACGGGGGGGTCCCAGAGACCCAGTACTTC	CASSYGGVPETQYF
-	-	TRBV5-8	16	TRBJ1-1	TGTGCCAGCAGCGTTATCATCACACAGTGGAACACTGAAGCTTTCTTT	CASSVIITQWNTEAFF
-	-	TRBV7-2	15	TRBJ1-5	TGTGCCAGCAGCCAGAGTGGGGGGAGCAATCAGCCCCAGCATTTT	CASSQSGGSNQPQHF
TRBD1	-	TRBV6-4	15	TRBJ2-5	TGTGCCAGCAGCGTCACCGGGACAGGGAAGGAGACCCAGTACTTC	CASSVTGTGKETQYF
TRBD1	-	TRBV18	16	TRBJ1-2	TGTGCCAGCTCACCTCAGACCGGGACAGATCCTTATGGCTACACCTTC	CASSPQTGTDPYGYTF
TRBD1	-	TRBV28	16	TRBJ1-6	TGTGCCAGCAGACCCCGGACAGGGACCAATGATTCACCCCTCCACTTT	CASRPRTGTNDSPLHF
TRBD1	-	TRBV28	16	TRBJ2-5	TGTGCCAGCAGTTCGCCGGGACAGGGGGCGCGGGAGACCCAGTACTTC	CASSSPGQGARETQYF
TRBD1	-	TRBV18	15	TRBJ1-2	TGTGCCAGCTCACCACCCGACTGGACAGGCTATGGCTACACCTTC	CASSPPDWTGYGYTF
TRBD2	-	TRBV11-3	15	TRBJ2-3	TGTGCCAGCAGCACCGGGACTACTAGCACAGATACGCAGTATTTT	CASSTGTTSTDTQYF
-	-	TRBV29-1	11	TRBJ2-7	TGCAGCGTGATGGGGGGCTACGAGCAGTACTTC	CSVMGGYEQYF
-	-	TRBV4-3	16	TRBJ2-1	TGCGCCAGCAGCCCTAGGCGGGACCTGAACTTCAATGAGCAGTTCTTC	CASSPRRDLNFNEQFF
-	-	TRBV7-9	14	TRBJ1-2	TGTGCCAGCAGCTTAGCGCGCGGGAACTATGGCTACACCTTC	CASSLARGNYGYTF
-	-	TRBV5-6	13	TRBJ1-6	TGTGCCAGCAGCTTATCAGGGCCCTCACCCCTCCACTTT	CASSLSGPSPLHF
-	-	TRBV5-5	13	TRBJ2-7	TGTGCCAGCAGCTCGGGACACACCTACGAGCAGTACTTC	CASSSGHTYEQYF
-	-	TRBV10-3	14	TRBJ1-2	TGTGCCATCAGTGATAGTTCCAGGGGCCGTGGCTACACCTTC	CAISDSSRGRGYTF
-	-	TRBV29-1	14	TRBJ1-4	TGCAGCGTCAGAGGACGGGATGTTGGTGAAAAACTGTTTTTT	CSVRGRDVGEKLFF
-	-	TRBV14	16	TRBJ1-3	TGTGCCAGCAGCCAAGATAGGCAGGGTAAAGGAAACACCATATATTTT	CASSQDRQGKGNTIYF
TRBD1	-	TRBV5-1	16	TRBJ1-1	TGCGCCAGCAGCTCGCGGACAGGGGATAAGGTAACTGAAGCTTTCTTT	CASSSRTGDKVTEAFF
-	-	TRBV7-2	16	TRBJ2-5	TGTGCCAGCAGCTTAGGGGGGACTGGCCTACAAGAGACCCAGTACTTC	CASSLGGTGLQETQYF
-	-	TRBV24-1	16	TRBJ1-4	TGTGCCCCAATGGGGGGGGCGAAGATTACTAATGAAAAACTGTTTTTT	CAPMGGAKITNEKLFF
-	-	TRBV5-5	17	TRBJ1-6	TGTGCCAGCAGCCCCTCGGGGAGGAGCTCCTATAATTCACCCCTCCACTTT	CASSPSGRSSYNSPLHF
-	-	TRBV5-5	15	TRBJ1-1	TGTGCCAGCAGCTTGGCGGCAGGGGATTTCACTGAAGCTTTCTTT	CASSLAAGDFTEAFF
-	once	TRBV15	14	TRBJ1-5	TGTGCCACCAGCACGGGGGGGGGCAATCAGCCCCAGCATTTT	CATSTGGGNQPQHF
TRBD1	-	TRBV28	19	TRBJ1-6	TGTGCCAGCATCGCCCCGACCGGGACAGGGAGCTCCTATAATTCACCCCTCCACTTT	CASIAPTGTGSSYNSPLHF
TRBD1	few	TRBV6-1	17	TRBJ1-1	TGTGCCAGCAGTGAAGCGACGGGACAGGGGAGTCGGACTGAAGCTTTCTTT	CASSEATGQGSRTEAFF
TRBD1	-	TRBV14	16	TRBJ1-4	TGTGCCAGCAGCCCACCCGGGACAGGGATCGGGGAAAAACTGTTTTTT	CASSPPGTGIGEKLFF
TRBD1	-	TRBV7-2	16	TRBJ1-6	TGTGCCAGCAGCCTTCATGGGGGCAGGGGGACTTCACCCCTCCACTTT	CASSLHGGRGTSPLHF
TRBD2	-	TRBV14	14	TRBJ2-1	TGTGCCAGCAGCGCTGCAGGCGGGAGGGGTGAGCAGTTCTTC	CASSAAGGRGEQFF
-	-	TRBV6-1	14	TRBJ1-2	TGTGCCAGCAGTGAGCGTCAGGGTGGAAATGGCTACACCTTC	CASSERQGGNGYTF
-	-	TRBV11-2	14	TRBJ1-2	TGTGCCAGCAGCTTAGAAGGGGGTAACTATGGCTACACCTTC	CASSLEGGNYGYTF
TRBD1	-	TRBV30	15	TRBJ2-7	TGTGCCTGGAGTGTACCGAGACAGGGCACCTACGAGCAGTACTTC	CAWSVPRQGTYEQYF
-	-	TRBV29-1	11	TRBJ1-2	TGCGGGCTGGGGGGGGACTATGGCTACACCTTC	CGLGGDYGYTF
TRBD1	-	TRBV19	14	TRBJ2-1	TGTGCCAGTAGTATGGGACAGGGGGCGGGTGAGCAGTTCTTC	CASSMGQGAGEQFF
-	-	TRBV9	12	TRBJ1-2	TGTGCCAGCAGCCCAGGGGCAGATGGCTACACCTTC	CASSPGADGYTF
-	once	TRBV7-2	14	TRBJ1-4	TGTGCCAGCAGCTTAGATCAACGGGGGAAGGAACTGTTTTTT	CASSLDQRGKELFF
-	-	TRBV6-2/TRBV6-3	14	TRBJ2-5	TGTGCCAGCAGCCACAATCTAGCATGGGAGACCCAGTACTTC	CASSHNLAWETQYF
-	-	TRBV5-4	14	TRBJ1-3	TGTGCCAGCAGCTACCCGGGGGACGGAAACACCATATATTTT	CASSYPGDGNTIYF
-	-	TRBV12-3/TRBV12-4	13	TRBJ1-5	TGTGCCAGCAGTCCTTCTGAGAATCAGCCCCAGCATTTT	CASSPSENQPQHF
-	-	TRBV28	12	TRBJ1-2	TGTGCCAGCAGTTTCCCCGAGTATGGCTACACCTTC	CASSFPEYGYTF
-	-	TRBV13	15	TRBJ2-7	TGTGCCAGCAGCTTAGTGCGGGGTCTGGACGACGAGCAGTACTTC	CASSLVRGLDDEQYF
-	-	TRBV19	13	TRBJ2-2	TGTGCCAGTAGTATGGTCGGGATCGGGGAGCTGTTTTTT	CASSMVGIGELFF